The entry below describes one TCR beta chain. The data derive from a study of blood T cell repertoires in COVID-19. About the study: T cells, B-cell-depleted T cells, or PBMCs supplied cDNA or gDNA.

Clones were read by immunoSEQ multiplex PCR, and TCRdb kept only the in-frame ones, dropping some. The profile shows some 110,000 clones, about 86% of them singletons. Germline trimming cut 3 bases from V and 5 bases from J; bases unmatched to any gene: 8. This CDR3 is built from 15 residues. The germline CDR1 and CDR2 sequences are ENHRY and SYGVKD. The clonotype was recovered from a man between 65 and 85 years old who had recovered from COVID-19. This chain links TRBV10-3 with TRBJ2-7, with TRBD1 identical over 9 bases. The sequenced material came from peripheral blood. The DNA of the CDR3 is TGTGCCATCAGTGAAAGAACAGGGGGCTACAACGAGCAGTACTTC. Translating gives CAISERTGGYNEQYF.